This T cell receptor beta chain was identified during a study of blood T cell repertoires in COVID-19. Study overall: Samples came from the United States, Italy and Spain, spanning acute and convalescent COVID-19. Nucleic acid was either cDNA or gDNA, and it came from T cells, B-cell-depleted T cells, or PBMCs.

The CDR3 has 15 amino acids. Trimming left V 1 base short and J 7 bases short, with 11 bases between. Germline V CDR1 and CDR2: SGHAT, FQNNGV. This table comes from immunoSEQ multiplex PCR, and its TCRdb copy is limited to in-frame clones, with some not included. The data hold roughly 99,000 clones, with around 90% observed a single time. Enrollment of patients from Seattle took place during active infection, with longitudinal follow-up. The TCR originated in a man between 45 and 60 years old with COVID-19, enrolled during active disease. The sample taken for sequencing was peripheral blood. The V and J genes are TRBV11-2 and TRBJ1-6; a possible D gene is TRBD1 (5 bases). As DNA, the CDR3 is TGTGCCAGCAGCTTAGCCCCGACAGAGAATTCACCCCTCCACTTT. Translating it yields CASSLAPTENSPLHF.